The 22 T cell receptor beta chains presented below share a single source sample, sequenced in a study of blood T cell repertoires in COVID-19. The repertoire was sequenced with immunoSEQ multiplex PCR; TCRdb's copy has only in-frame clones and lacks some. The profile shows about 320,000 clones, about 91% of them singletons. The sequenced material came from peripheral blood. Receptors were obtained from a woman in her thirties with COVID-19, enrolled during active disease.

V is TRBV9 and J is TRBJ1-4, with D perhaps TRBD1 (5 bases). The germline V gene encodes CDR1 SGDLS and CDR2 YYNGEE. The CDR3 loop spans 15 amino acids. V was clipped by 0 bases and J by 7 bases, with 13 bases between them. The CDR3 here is CASSVEAGRFEKLFF. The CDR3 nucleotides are TGTGCCAGCAGCGTAGAGGCAGGGCGGTTTGAAAAACTGTTTTTT.

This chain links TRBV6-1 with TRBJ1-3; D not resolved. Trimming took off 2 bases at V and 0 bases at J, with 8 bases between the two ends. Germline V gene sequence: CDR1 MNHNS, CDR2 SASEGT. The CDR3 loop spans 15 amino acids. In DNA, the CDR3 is TGTGCCAGCAGTGAAAGGGAGGACTCTGGAAACACCATATATTTT. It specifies CASSEREDSGNTIYF.

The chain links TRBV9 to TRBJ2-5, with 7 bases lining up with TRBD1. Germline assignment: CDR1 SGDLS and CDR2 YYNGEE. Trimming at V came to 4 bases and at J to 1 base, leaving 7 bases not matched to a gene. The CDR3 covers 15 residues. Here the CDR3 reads CASSQTDRPQETQYF. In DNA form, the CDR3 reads TGTGCCAGCAGCCAAACGGACAGGCCCCAAGAGACCCAGTACTTC.

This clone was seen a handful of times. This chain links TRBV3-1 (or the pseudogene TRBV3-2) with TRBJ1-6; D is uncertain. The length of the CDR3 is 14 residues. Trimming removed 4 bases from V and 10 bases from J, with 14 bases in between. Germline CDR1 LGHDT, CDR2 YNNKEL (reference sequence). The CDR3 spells CASSPRGRESPLHF. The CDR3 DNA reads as TGTGCCAGCAGCCCAAGAGGTAGGGAGTCACCCCTCCACTTT.

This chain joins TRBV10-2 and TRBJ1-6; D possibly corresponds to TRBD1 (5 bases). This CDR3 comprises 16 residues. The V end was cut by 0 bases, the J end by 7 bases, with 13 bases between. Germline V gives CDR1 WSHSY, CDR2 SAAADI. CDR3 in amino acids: CASSESTGAGNSPLHF. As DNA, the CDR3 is TGCGCCAGCAGTGAGTCGACTGGGGCAGGGAATTCACCCCTCCACTTT.

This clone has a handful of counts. The CDR3 protein is CASRDRARGTEAFF. The CDR3, as DNA: TGTGCCAGCAGAGACAGGGCAAGAGGCACTGAAGCTTTCTTT. This chain uses TRBV6-5 with TRBJ1-1, with 7 nucleotides matching TRBD1. With V trimmed by 6 bases and J by 4 bases, 8 bases remained unmatched. The CDR3 is made up of 14 amino acids. The germline V gene encodes CDR1 MNHEY and CDR2 SVGAGI.

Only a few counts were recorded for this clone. CDR3 DNA: TGTGCCAGCAGGGGAGGGACAGGGGGGTCACCCCTCCACTTT. This gives the protein CASRGGTGGSPLHF. The gene calls are TRBV7-8 and TRBJ1-6; TRBD1 agrees at 11 bases. The germline V gene has CDR1 SGHVS and CDR2 FQNEAQ. Unmatched junction bases numbered 5, after V lost 6 bases and J lost 10 bases. The CDR3 consists of 14 residues. The whole variable domain, filled in from reference TRBV7-8 and TRBJ1-6, reads GAGVSQSPRYKVAKRGQDVALRCDPISGHVSLFWYQQALGQGPEFLTYFQNEAQLDKSGLPSDRFFAERPEGSVSTLKIQRTQQEDSAVYLCASRGGTGGSPLHFGNGTRLTVT.

CDR3 protein: CASSAFGTGGSGELFF. The CDR3 DNA reads TGTGCCAGCAGCGCTTTCGGGACAGGGGGTTCCGGGGAGCTGTTTTTT. The chain employs TRBV9 and TRBJ2-2, with 11 positions matching TRBD1. CDR1 SGDLS and CDR2 YYNGEE come from the germline V gene. The CDR3 covers 16 residues. Trimming at V came to 3 bases and at J to 6 bases, leaving 7 bases not matched to a gene.

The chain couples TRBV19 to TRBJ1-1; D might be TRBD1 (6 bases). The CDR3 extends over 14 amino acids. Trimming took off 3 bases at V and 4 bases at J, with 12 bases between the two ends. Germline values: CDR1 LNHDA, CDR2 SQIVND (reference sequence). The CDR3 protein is CASSMERGSTEAFF. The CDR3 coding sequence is TGTGCCAGTAGTATGGAGAGGGGGAGCACTGAAGCTTTCTTT.

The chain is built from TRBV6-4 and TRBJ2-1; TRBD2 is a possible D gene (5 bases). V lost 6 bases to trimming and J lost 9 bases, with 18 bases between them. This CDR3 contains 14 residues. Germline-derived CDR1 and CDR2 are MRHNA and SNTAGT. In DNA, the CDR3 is TGTGCCAGCAGACTCCGAATCGATCGGGGTGAGCAGTTCTTC. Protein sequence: CASRLRIDRGEQFF.

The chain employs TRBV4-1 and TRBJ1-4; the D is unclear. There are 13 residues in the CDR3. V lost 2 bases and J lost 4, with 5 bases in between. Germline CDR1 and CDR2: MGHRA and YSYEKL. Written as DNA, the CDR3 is TGCGCCAGCAGCCAATCCCTTAATGAAAAACTGTTTTTT. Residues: CASSQSLNEKLFF.

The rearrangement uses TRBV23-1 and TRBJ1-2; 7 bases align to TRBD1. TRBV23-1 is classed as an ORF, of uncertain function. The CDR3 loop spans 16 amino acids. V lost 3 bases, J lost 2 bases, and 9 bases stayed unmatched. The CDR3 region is CASSHPEETGNYGYTF. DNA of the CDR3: TGCGCCAGCAGTCACCCCGAAGAGACAGGGAACTATGGCTACACCTTC.

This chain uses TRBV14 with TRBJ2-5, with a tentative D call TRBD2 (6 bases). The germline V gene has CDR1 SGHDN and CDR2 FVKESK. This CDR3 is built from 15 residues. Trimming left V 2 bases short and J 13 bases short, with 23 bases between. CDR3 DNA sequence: TGTGCCAGCAGCCAAATTCCTAGCAGGGACTGGCCGAGGTACTTC. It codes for CASSQIPSRDWPRYF.

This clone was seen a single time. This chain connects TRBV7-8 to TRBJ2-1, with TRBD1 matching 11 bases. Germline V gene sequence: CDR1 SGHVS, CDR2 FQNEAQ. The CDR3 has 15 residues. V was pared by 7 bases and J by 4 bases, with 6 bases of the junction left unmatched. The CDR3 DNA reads TGTGCCAGCAAGGCCGGGACAGGGGGTTACAATGAGCAGTTCTTC. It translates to CASKAGTGGYNEQFF.

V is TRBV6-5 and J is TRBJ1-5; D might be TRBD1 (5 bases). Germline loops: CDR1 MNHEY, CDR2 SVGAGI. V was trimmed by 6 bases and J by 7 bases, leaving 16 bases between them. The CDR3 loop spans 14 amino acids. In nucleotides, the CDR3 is TGTGCCAGCAGCGAGGTCCGGGGGGGACAGCCCCAGCATTTT. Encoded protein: CASSEVRGGQPQHF.

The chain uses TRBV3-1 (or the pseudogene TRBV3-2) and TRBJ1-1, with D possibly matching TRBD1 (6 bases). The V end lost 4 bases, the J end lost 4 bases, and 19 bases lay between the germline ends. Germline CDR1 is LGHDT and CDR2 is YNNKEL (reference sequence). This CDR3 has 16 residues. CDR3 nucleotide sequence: TGTGCCAGCAGCCCGAATCACTTTAAAGGGGGCACTGAAGCTTTCTTT. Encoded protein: CASSPNHFKGGTEAFF.

The CDR3 here is CATSRGHGSGNTIYF. The CDR3 DNA reads TGTGCCACCAGCAGAGGGCACGGGTCTGGAAACACCATATATTTT. V gene TRBV15 combines with J gene TRBJ1-3, with D hard to call. The V gene lost 1 base and the J gene lost 1 base, with 8 bases spanning the gap. Germline V CDR1 and CDR2: LNHNV, YYDKDF (reference sequence). The CDR3 is 15 residues long.

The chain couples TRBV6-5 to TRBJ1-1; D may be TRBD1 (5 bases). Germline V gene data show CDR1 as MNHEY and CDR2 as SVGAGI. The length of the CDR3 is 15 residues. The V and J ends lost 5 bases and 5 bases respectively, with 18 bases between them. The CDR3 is CASSPRTPLETEAFF. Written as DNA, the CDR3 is TGTGCCAGCAGTCCGAGGACACCCTTGGAGACTGAAGCTTTCTTT.

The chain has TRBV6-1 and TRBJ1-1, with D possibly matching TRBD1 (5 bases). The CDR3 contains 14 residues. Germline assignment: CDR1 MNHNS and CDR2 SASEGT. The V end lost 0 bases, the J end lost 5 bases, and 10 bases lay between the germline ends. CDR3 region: CASSEAGARTEAFF. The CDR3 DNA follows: TGTGCCAGCAGTGAAGCAGGGGCTAGGACTGAAGCTTTCTTT.

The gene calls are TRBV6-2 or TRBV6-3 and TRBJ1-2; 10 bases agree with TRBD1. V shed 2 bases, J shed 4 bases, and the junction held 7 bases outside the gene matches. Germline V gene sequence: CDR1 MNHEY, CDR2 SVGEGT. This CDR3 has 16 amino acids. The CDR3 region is CASSYATRDRGYGYTF. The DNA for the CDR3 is TGTGCCAGCAGTTACGCCACCCGGGACAGGGGCTATGGCTACACCTTC.

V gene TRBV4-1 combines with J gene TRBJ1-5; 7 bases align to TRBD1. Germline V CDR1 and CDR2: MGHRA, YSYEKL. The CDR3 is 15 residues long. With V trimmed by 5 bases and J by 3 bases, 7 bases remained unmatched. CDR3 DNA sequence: TGCGCCAGCAGCACCCGACAGGGCGTCAATCAGCCCCAGCATTTT. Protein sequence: CASSTRQGVNQPQHF.

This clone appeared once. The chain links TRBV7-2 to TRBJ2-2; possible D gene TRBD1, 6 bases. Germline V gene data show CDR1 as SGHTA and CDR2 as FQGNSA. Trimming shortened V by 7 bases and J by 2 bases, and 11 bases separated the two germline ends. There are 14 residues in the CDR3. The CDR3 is CASTQGTNTGELFF. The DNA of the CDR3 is TGTGCCAGCACGCAGGGGACCAACACCGGGGAGCTGTTTTTT. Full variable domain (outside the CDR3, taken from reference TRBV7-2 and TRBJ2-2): GAGVSQSPSNKVTEKGKDVELRCDPISGHTALYWYRQSLGQGLEFLIYFQGNSAPDKSGLPSDRFSAERTGGSVSTLTIQRTQQEDSAVYLCASTQGTNTGELFFGEGSRLTVL.